A selection of T cell receptor beta chains follows, all from one sample in a study of cytomegalovirus exposure and HLA in healthy donors. TCRdb's table, derived via immunoSEQ multiplex PCR, lists solely in-frame clones and lacks some. The sample consists of around 270,000 clones, roughly 80% of them appearing once. Specimen: PBMCs. These receptors all come from a girl aged 2 to 10 in good health and CMV-seronegative. CDR3s include the opening cysteine and the closing phenylalanine or tryptophan. The D gene is left open where the match is weak. Rows may omit the clone size; those that give it use once, few, many or a size class.

-	TRBV9	few	TRBJ2-2	TGTGCCAGCAGCGTAGCGCTGGATGGGACAAACACCGGGGAGCTGTTTTTT	CASSVALDGTNTGELFF
TRBD1	TRBV9	-	TRBJ2-5	TGTGCCAGCAGCGTACTCGGGACAGGGGTAGAGCTCCAGTACTTC	CASSVLGTGVELQYF
TRBD1	TRBV2	-	TRBJ1-1	TGTGCCAGCAGCGAAGCCGCAGGGGGAGGAACTGAAGCTTTCTTT	CASSEAAGGGTEAFF
-	TRBV5-1	-	TRBJ1-2	TGCGCCAGCAGCACCGACAGAAACTATGGCTACACCTTC	CASSTDRNYGYTF
TRBD1	TRBV7-3	-	TRBJ2-2	TGTGCCAGCGGCTCCGGGACAGGGAGACTATACACCGGGGAGCTGTTTTTT	CASGSGTGRLYTGELFF
-	TRBV29-1	-	TRBJ1-2	TGCAGCGTTGAAGCTACGGCGGTCTATGGCTACACCTTC	CSVEATAVYGYTF
TRBD2	TRBV7-3	-	TRBJ2-7	TGTGCCAGCAGCCAACTAGCGGGGGGGGACTACGAGCAGTACTTC	CASSQLAGGDYEQYF
-	TRBV27	-	TRBJ1-2	TGTGCCAGCACCTCCCTCGGTGCGTATGGCTACACCTTC	CASTSLGAYGYTF
-	TRBV29-1	once	TRBJ1-6	TGCAGCGTTGGGAACGGGGGGGATAATTCACCCCTCCACTTT	CSVGNGGDNSPLHF
-	TRBV28	-	TRBJ1-1	TGTGCCAGCATCGAGGGGGGGGGCTTGAACACTGAAGCTTTCTTT	CASIEGGGLNTEAFF
TRBD2	TRBV5-6	-	TRBJ2-1	TGTGCCAGCAGCGACGGTCCTAGCGGGGGGGCCCTCAAGCAGTTCTTC	CASSDGPSGGALKQFF
TRBD1	TRBV10-1	once	TRBJ2-2	TGCGCCAGCAAAGGTTCAGGGGGCGGCGGGGAGCTGTTTTTT	CASKGSGGGGELFF
TRBD1	TRBV5-4	few	TRBJ1-6	TGTGCCAGCAGCCTGCGACAGGGGAGCTCCTATAATTCACCCCTCCACTTT	CASSLRQGSSYNSPLHF
TRBD2	TRBV2	-	TRBJ2-7	TGTGCCAGCAGACTAGCGGAGTCTTACGAGCAGTACTTC	CASRLAESYEQYF
-	TRBV7-8	-	TRBJ2-5	TGTGCCAGCAGCTTAGAGTGGGGGGAAGAGACCCAGTACTTC	CASSLEWGEETQYF
TRBD1	TRBV5-1	once	TRBJ1-1	TGCGCCAGCAGCTTTACAGGGGGTTTGAACACTGAAGCTTTCTTT	CASSFTGGLNTEAFF
TRBD1	TRBV4-2	-	TRBJ1-1	TGTGCCAGCAGCCCCAACAGGGGATGGAACACTGAAGCTTTCTTT	CASSPNRGWNTEAFF
TRBD1	TRBV28	-	TRBJ2-1	TGTGCCAGCAGCCCGGGACAGGCAGGGGACAATGAGCAGTTCTTC	CASSPGQAGDNEQFF
TRBD2	TRBV7-3	-	TRBJ2-1	TGTGCCAGCAGCTCCTATAGCGGGAGGGCCCCCTACAATGAGCAGTTCTTC	CASSSYSGRAPYNEQFF
TRBD1	TRBV7-9	once	TRBJ1-5	TGTGCCAGCAGCTTAGGGGGGACAGGGGTGACCAATCAGCCCCAGCATTTT	CASSLGGTGVTNQPQHF
-	TRBV5-1	once	TRBJ1-2	TGCGCCAGCAGCTTAGAACAGGTCTATGGCTACACCTTC	CASSLEQVYGYTF
-	TRBV5-1	few	TRBJ1-5	TGCGCCAGCAGCTTGGTGGGCGGCAATCAGCCCCAGCATTTT	CASSLVGGNQPQHF
TRBD1	TRBV28	-	TRBJ1-4	TGTGCCAGCAGTTTATATAGGACAGGGACTACTAATGAAAAACTGTTTTTT	CASSLYRTGTTNEKLFF
-	TRBV7-8	-	TRBJ2-3	TGTGCCAGCAGCTCCTCAGGGGCCGGTACAGATACGCAGTATTTT	CASSSSGAGTDTQYF
-	TRBV30	-	TRBJ1-4	TGTGCCTGGGATACAGGGATATCCGAAAAACTGTTTTTT	CAWDTGISEKLFF
-	TRBV19	-	TRBJ1-2	TGTGCCAGTAGTATCACCTTGTTAGACTATGGCTACACCTTC	CASSITLLDYGYTF
-	TRBV14	-	TRBJ2-7	TGTGCCAGCAGCAATACCTACTACGAGCAGTACTTC	CASSNTYYEQYF
-	TRBV10-3	-	TRBJ1-1	TGTGCCATCAAGGGCAGGGAGAACACTGAAGCTTTCTTT	CAIKGRENTEAFF
-	TRBV19	-	TRBJ2-6	TGTGCCAGTAGTATTACCAGCTCTGGGGCCAACGTCCTGACTTTC	CASSITSSGANVLTF
TRBD1	TRBV6-1	-	TRBJ1-1	TGTGCCACCTGGACAGGGGGAATAAGTGGCACTGAAGCTTTCTTT	CATWTGGISGTEAFF
-	TRBV19	-	TRBJ2-3	TGTGCCAGTTCCCGGGGGTATGCAGATACGCAGTATTTT	CASSRGYADTQYF
-	TRBV19	-	TRBJ2-1	TGTGCCAGTAGTCCGCTGGGACTCCACAATGAGCAGTTCTTC	CASSPLGLHNEQFF
-	TRBV5-1	once	TRBJ2-7	TGCGCCAGCAGCTTGTCGACAGACTACGAGCAGTACTTC	CASSLSTDYEQYF
-	TRBV9	-	TRBJ2-3	TGTGCCAGCAGCTTCCGTTCCACAGATACGCAGTATTTT	CASSFRSTDTQYF
TRBD1	TRBV23-1	-	TRBJ1-6	TGCGCCAGTACTACAGGGACCGGGACAGGGAATTCACCCCTCCACTTT	CASTTGTGTGNSPLHF
TRBD1	TRBV29-1	-	TRBJ2-3	TGCAGCGTTGCCCAGACAGGGGTATTAGATACGCAGTATTTT	CSVAQTGVLDTQYF
TRBD1	TRBV20-1	-	TRBJ2-7	TGCAGTGCTAGCTCCGCTGGGGACAGTCCCTTC	CSASSAGDSPF
TRBD2	TRBV14	-	TRBJ2-1	TGTGCCAGCAGCCCCAGATTTAGCGGGAGGGCCCAAGCTACCTACAATGAGCAGTTCTTC	CASSPRFSGRAQATYNEQFF
-	TRBV28	-	TRBJ1-3	TGTGCCAGCACGCAACCACAATCTGGAAACACCATATATTTT	CASTQPQSGNTIYF
-	TRBV11-2	-	TRBJ1-1	TGTGCCAGCAGCCCTAAGAAGGGAGTGAACACTGAAGCTTTCTTT	CASSPKKGVNTEAFF
TRBD1	TRBV25-1	once	TRBJ2-2	TGTGCCAGCAGCCCCGGGACAGTAAACACCGGGGAGCTGTTTTTT	CASSPGTVNTGELFF
-	TRBV4-1	-	TRBJ1-6	TGCGCCAGCAGCCACCCCGCTCAGGGGAAGGTTTCACCCCTCCACTTT	CASSHPAQGKVSPLHF
TRBD1	TRBV25-1	once	TRBJ2-7	TGTGCCAGCTCCAAACGGGACAGGATGACCTACGAGCAGTACTTC	CASSKRDRMTYEQYF
-	TRBV5-4	-	TRBJ2-5	TGTGCCAGCAGCTTGGCGAGACAAGAGACCCAGTACTTC	CASSLARQETQYF
-	TRBV7-9	-	TRBJ2-5	TGTGCCAGCAGCTTATGGCCCTCGACAGGACAAACGGAGACCCAGTACTTC	CASSLWPSTGQTETQYF
-	TRBV7-8	-	TRBJ1-6	TGTGCCAGCAGCTTAACCAGCTATAATTCACCCCTCCACTTT	CASSLTSYNSPLHF